The sequence of this T cell receptor (beta chain) was determined in a study of cytomegalovirus exposure and HLA in healthy donors. Study-level information: Within an early data release were about 85 million unique TCRs drawn from HLA-typed donors. Points from the study as a whole: According to a later analysis, most TCR beta chains associated with CMV appeared HLA-restricted. Confirmation in vitro established that a few CMV-associated chains were specific for CMV antigens.

13 Jbeta primers and 60 Vbeta primers were used for the PCR. The repertoire was sequenced with immunoSEQ multiplex PCR; TCRdb's copy has only in-frame clones and lacks some. Here the sample spans 150,000 to 200,000 clones, 68% being singletons. As regards this clone: The antigen is not known.

Losses at the gene ends were 8 bases for V and 6 bases for J; bases not matched to a gene: 8. The CDR3 consists of 13 residues. Germline assignment: CDR1 ENHRY and CDR2 SYGVKD. Sequences were obtained from PBMCs. The receptor was isolated from a woman in her forties in good health and CMV-seropositive. The chain is built from TRBV10-3 and TRBJ1-2, with 8 bases that match TRBD1. The CDR3 loop reads CAIGGQGDNGYTF. The DNA of the CDR3 is TGTGCCATCGGAGGACAGGGAGATAATGGCTACACCTTC.